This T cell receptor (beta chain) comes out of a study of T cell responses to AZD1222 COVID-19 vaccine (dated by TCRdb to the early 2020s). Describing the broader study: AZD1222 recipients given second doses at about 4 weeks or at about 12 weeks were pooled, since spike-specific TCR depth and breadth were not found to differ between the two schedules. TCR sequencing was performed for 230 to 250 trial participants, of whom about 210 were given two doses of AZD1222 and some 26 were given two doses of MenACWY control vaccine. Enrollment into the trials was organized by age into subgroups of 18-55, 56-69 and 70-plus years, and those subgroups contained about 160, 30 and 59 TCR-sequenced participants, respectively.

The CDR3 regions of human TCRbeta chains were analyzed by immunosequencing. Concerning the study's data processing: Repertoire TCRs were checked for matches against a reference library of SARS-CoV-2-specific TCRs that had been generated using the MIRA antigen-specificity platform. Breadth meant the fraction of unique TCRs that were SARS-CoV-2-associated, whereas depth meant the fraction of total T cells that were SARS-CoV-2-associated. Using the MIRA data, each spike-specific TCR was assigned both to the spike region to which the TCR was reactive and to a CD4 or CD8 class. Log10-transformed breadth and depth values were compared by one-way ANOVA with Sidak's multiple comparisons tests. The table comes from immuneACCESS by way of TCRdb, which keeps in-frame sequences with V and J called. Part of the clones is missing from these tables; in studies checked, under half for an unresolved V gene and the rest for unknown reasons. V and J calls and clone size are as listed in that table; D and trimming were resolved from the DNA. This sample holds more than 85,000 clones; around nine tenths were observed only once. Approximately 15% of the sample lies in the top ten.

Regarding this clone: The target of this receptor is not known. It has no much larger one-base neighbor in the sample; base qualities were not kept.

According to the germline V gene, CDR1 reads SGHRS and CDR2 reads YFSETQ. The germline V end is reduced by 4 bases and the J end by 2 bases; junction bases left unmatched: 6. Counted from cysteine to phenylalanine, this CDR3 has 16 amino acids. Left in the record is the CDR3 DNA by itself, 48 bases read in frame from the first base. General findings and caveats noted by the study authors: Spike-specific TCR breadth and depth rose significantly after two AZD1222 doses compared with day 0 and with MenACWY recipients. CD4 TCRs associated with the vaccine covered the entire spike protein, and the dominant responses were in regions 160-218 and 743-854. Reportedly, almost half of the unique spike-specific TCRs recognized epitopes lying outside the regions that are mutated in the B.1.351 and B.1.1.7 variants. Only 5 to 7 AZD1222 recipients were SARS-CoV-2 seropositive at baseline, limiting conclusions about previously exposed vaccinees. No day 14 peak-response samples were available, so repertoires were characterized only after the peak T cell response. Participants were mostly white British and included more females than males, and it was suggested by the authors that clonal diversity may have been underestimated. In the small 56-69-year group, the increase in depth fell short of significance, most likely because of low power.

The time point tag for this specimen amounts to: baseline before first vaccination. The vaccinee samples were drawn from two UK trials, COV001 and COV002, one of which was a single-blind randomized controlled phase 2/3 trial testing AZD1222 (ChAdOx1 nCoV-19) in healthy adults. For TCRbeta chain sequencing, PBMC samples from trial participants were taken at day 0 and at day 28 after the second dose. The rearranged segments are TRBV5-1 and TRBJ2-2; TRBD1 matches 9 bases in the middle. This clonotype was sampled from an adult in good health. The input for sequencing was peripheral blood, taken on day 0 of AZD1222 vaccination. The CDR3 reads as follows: CASSAGTGPNTGELFF. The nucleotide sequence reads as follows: TGCGCCAGCAGCGCCGGGACAGGGCCTAACACCGGGGAGCTGTTTTTT.